The 2 T cell receptor beta chains given below trace back to one sample, sequenced in a study of cytomegalovirus exposure and HLA in healthy donors. Libraries were prepared by immunoSEQ multiplex PCR; TCRdb keeps only in-frame clonotypes and omits some of them. This sample has around 200,000 clones, with 80% to 85% found just once. Specimen: PBMCs. These receptors were collected from a woman between 18 and 29 years old in good health and CMV-seropositive.

This sequence joins TRBV4-2 and TRBJ2-1; TRBD2 matches at 8 bases. V lost 0 bases and J lost 1; bases outside the gene matches: 8. The CDR3 sequence is 18 residues long. CDR1 LGHNA and CDR2 YNFKEQ come from the germline V gene. CDR3 nucleotides: TGTGCCAGCAGCCAAGAGATCCCCGCGGGGGGTTCCTACAATGAGCAGTTCTTC. It translates to CASSQEIPAGGSYNEQFF.

This clone was recorded many times. This sequence joins TRBV5-1 and TRBJ1-1, with D possibly TRBD1 on 6 matching bases. V was trimmed by 4 bases and J by 7 bases, leaving 20 bases between them. Per germline, CDR1 SGHRS and CDR2 YFSETQ. The CDR3 is 15 residues long. The CDR3 DNA sequence: TGCGCCAGCAGCCCATACAGGGCGTCAATCGATGAAGCTTTCTTT. It codes for CASSPYRASIDEAFF.